Each of the 15 T cell receptor beta chains below was sequenced from the same sample in a study of human T cells and chemical hapten exposure. TCRdb recomputed calls from the RACE reads with MiXCR, one row per CDR3 protein. The data hold about 82,000 distinct CDR3 sequences, with under 15% observed a single time. This sample's time point: patch test 3, about 24 weeks after DPC sensitization. Treatment described: therapeutic diphenylcyclopropenone sensitization with weekly scalp DPC. Here the sequenced sample was whole blood, taken in connection with sensitization to the hapten diphenylcyclopropenone (DPC). The source is a woman aged 45 to 65 with alopecia areata. Some clones in this sample may be carry-over from other donors' samples.

The chain uses TRBV20-1 and TRBJ2-7, with D perhaps matching TRBD2 (6 bases). CDR3 size: 13 residues. Trimming cost V 6 bases and J 1 base, with 13 bases left between them. CDR1 DFQATT and CDR2 SNEGSKA come from the germline V gene (reference sequence). For the CDR3, the DNA is TGCAGTGCCGACTCGGGACTTTCCTACGAGCAGTACTTC. It specifies CSADSGLSYEQYF.

In this sample, this clonotype turned up many times. V is TRBV29-1 and J is TRBJ2-1; 13 nucleotides line up with TRBD2. Germline CDR1 and CDR2: SQVTM and ANQGSEA. The V segment lost 1 base and the J segment 1 base; nucleotides outside the gene matches: 7. CDR3 length equals 18 residues. In DNA form, the CDR3 reads TGCAGCGTTGAAGGGACTAGCGGGAGTAAAAGTTCCTACAATGAGCAGTTCTTC. Amino acid sequence: CSVEGTSGSKSSYNEQFF.

A few counts support this clonotype. The rearrangement uses TRBV5-1 and TRBJ2-2; D unclear. From germline, CDR1 is SGHRS and CDR2 YFSETQ. CDR3 length: 12 amino acids. Trimming took off 3 bases at V and 5 bases at J, with 5 bases between the two ends. The CDR3 region is CASSYSTGELFF. CDR3 sequence (DNA): TGCGCCAGCAGCTATTCGACCGGGGAGCTGTTTTTT.

The gene calls are TRBV19 and TRBJ2-1; D call uncertain. Germline lookup yields CDR1 LNHDA and CDR2 SQIVND (reference sequence). V was cut by 1 base and J by 5 bases, with 6 bases left in between. The CDR3 spans 13 residues. The CDR3 DNA sequence: TGTGCCAGTAGTATAGGTCAGAACAATGAGCAGTTCTTC. This translates into CASSIGQNNEQFF. Together with reference TRBV19 and TRBJ2-1, the CDR3 gives the full variable domain: DGGITQSPKYLFRKEGQNVTLSCEQNLNHDAMYWYRQDPGQGLRLIYYSQIVNDFQKGDIAEGYSVSREKKESFPLTVTSAQKNPTAFYLCASSIGQNNEQFFGPGTRLTVL.

This chain joins TRBV20-1 and TRBJ2-3; D is undetermined. V dropped 2 bases and J dropped 2 bases, with 8 bases sitting between them. The CDR3 is 13 amino acids. CDR1 is DFQATT and CDR2 is SNEGSKA in the germline V gene (reference sequence). Written as DNA, the CDR3 is TGCAGTGCTAGATCAGCAGACACAGATACGCAGTATTTT. Protein product: CSARSADTDTQYF.

This clonotype appeared a few times. The chain is built from TRBV15 and TRBJ2-1; D might be TRBD1 (5 bases). Germline V gene data show CDR1 as LNHNV and CDR2 as YYDKDF (reference sequence). CDR3 length equals 15 residues. V was cut by 5 bases and J by 7 bases, with 18 bases left in between. As DNA, the CDR3 is TGTGCCACCAGCTCACATAGGCAGGGTCCGAATGAGCAGTTCTTC. Amino acids: CATSSHRQGPNEQFF.

This clonotype was detected many times. V and J are TRBV2 and TRBJ1-1; D possibly corresponds to TRBD1 (6 bases). Looked up from germline, CDR1 is SNHLY and CDR2 is FYNNEI. The CDR3 runs 13 residues. Trimming left V 5 bases short and J 6 bases short, with 13 bases between. This CDR3 reads CASSFTGRAEAFF. CDR3 in DNA: TGTGCCAGCAGTTTTACAGGGCGCGCTGAAGCTTTCTTT.

This clonotype was picked up a small number of times. This sequence joins TRBV7-2 and TRBJ2-7, with 8 positions matching TRBD2. J lost 0 bases, V lost 5 bases, and 6 bases had no gene match. Germline V gene sequence: CDR1 SGHTA, CDR2 FQGNSA. The CDR3 contains 15 residues. DNA of the CDR3: TGTGCCAGCAGCGCGGCCGGGACTAGCTCCTACGAGCAGTACTTC. Translation gives CASSAAGTSSYEQYF.

This clonotype was seen only a few times. V is TRBV24-1 and J is TRBJ2-3, with 7 bases lining up with TRBD2. Germline V CDR1 and CDR2: KGHDR, SFDVKD. CDR3 length equals 14 residues. V dropped 6 bases and J dropped 2; count of bases not matched to a gene: 4. The DNA for the CDR3 is TGTGCCACCAGTCCGGGACTAAACACAGATACGCAGTATTTT. It yields the protein CATSPGLNTDTQYF.

This clonotype was detected many times. The chain carries TRBV29-1 and TRBJ1-4; D gene uncertain. The CDR3 consists of 13 residues. The germline V gene has CDR1 SQVTM and CDR2 ANQGSEA. The V end was cut by 6 bases, the J end by 0 bases, with 8 bases between. This CDR3 is CSVAGATNEKLFF. The CDR3 DNA is TGCAGCGTGGCTGGTGCAACTAATGAAAAACTGTTTTTT.

The table lists this clonotype with a few counts. This chain uses TRBV20-1 with TRBJ1-5; possibly TRBD1 for D (5 bases). Germline assignment: CDR1 DFQATT and CDR2 SNEGSKA (reference sequence). The V gene lost 4 bases and the J gene lost 2 bases, with 9 bases spanning the gap. There are 13 residues in the CDR3. CDR3 protein: CSAKGVGNQPQHF. CDR3 in DNA: TGCAGTGCTAAAGGGGTTGGCAATCAGCCCCAGCATTTT.

The chain is built from TRBV2 and TRBJ2-6, with TRBD2 identical over 7 bases. Trimming cost V 6 bases and J 2 bases; bases outside gene matches: 7. The CDR3 extends over 16 amino acids. Germline CDR1 and CDR2: SNHLY and FYNNEI. CDR3 nucleotide sequence: TGTGCCAGCAGACCCATGGCGGGAGCTGGGGCCAACGTCCTGACTTTC. Translation gives CASRPMAGAGANVLTF.

This clonotype was recorded a few times. The chain carries TRBV12-3 or TRBV12-4 and TRBJ2-7; the D gene is possibly TRBD1 (5 bases). The CDR3 consists of 20 residues. V was shortened by 4 bases and J by 0 bases, with 28 bases between the two germline ends. The CDR3 DNA sequence: TGTGCCAGCAGTTCCCACGGTTGGGGCGTTGACCGAACGTCCTCCTACGAGCAGTACTTC. Encoded protein: CASSSHGWGVDRTSSYEQYF.

This clonotype was counted many times. J is TRBJ2-1 and V is TRBV29-1; D possibly uses TRBD1 or TRBD2 (5 bases each). CDR1 is SQVTM and CDR2 is ANQGSEA in the germline V gene. This CDR3 contains 14 residues. V was shortened by 6 bases and J by 7 bases, with 19 bases between the two germline ends. For the CDR3, the DNA is TGCAGCGTCAGGGTGGCAGGGCGGAGGAATGAGCAGTTCTTC. As protein: CSVRVAGRRNEQFF.

In its sample, this clonotype was seen a few times. The chain has TRBV12-3 or TRBV12-4 and TRBJ2-1, with 10 nucleotides matching TRBD2. The junction had 7 bases not matched to a gene; V was cut back by 6 bases and J by 5 bases. The CDR3 totals 15 residues. Written as DNA, the CDR3 is TGTGCCAGCAGACCTCAACTAGCGGGAAACAATGAGCAGTTCTTC. It codes for CASRPQLAGNNEQFF.